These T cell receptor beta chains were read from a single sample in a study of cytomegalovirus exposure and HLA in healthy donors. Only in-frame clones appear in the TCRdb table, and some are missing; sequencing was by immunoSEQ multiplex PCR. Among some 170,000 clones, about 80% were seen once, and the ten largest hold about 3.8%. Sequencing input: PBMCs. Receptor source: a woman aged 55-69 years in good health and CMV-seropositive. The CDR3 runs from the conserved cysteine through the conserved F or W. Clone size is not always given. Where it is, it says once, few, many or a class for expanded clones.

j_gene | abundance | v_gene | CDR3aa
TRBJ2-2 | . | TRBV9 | CASSVAADYIGGELFF
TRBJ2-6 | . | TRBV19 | CASRAGTRISGANGLTF
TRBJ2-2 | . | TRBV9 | CASSVGPSPTGELFF
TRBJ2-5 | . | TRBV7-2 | CASSFLSGTGGGETQYF
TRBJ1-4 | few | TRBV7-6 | CASSPSRATNEKLFF
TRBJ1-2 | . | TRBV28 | CASSSSDRVDGYTF
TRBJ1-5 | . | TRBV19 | CASSPQGQLSNQPQHF
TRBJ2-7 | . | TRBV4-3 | CASSQDLADGEQYF
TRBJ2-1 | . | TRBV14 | CASSRPGLAGTSSYNEQFF
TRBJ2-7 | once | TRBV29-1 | CSVESLVFEYEQYF
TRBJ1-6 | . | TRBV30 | CAWSVRAGGRNSPLHF
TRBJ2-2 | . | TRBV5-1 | CASSTGTSGDTGELFF
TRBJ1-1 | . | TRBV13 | CASSRGPNSSFF
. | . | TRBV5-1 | CASSPGQGIHEQYF
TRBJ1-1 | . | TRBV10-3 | CAISSVGGSEAFF
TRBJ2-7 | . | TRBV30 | CAWSAARGLYEQYF
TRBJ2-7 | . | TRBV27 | CASSPRTSRSEQYF
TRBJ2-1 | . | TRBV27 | CASSFGTGRSNEQFF
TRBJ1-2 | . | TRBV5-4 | CASSSITGSYGYTF
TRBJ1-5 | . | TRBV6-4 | CASSEVRGQPQHF
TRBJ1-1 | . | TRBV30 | CAWERGLNTEAFF
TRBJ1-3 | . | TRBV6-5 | CASSTGTIRNTIYF
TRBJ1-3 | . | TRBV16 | CASSQGWAKPRSGNTIYF
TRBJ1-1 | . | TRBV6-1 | CASSESRGEAFF
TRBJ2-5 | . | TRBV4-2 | CASSFESPTSPQETQYF
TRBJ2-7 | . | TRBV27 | CASSLSGGGQSSYEQYF
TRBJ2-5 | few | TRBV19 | CASSKGLAGSETQYF
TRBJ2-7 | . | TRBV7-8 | CASTETAITYEQYF
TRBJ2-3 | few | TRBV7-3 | CASKRTSGKEDTQYF
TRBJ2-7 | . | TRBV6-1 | CASSGFYGRGHHEQYF
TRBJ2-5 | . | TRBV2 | CASKQGDEETQYF
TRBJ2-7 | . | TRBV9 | CASSVEAGQGAREQYF
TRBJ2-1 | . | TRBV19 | CASSTLRGFEQFF
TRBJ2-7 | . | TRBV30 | CALDRPYEQYF
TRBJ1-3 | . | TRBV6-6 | CASTPRDRNTIYF